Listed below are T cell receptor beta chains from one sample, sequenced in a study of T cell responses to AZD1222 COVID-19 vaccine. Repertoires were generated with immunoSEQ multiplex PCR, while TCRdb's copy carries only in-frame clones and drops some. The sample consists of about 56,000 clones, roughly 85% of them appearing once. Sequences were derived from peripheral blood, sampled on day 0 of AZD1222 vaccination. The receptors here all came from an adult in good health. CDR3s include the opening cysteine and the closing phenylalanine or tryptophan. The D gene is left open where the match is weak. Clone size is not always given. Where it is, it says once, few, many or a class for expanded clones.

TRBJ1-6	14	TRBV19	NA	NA	TGTGCCAGCCGTCCTTCGGTAGTTGATTCACCCCTCCACTTT	CASRPSVVDSPLHF
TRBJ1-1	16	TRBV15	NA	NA	TGTGCCACCAGCAGAGTCCCTAGCCCTACGAACACTGAAGCTTTCTTT	CATSRVPSPTNTEAFF
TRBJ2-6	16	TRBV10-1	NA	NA	TGCGCCAGCAGTGAGGGACCCGTTTCTGGGGCCAACGTCCTGACTTTC	CASSEGPVSGANVLTF
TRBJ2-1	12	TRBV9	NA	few	TGTGCCAGCAGCGATTACTACAATGAGCAGTTCTTC	CASSDYYNEQFF
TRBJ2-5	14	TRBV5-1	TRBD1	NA	TGCGCCAGCAGCTTGGGACAGGGTAGAGAGACCCAGTACTTC	CASSLGQGRETQYF
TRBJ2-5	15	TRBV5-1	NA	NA	TGCGCCAGCAGCTTGGCCAGGTTGGGCCCGAGGACCCAGTACTTC	CASSLARLGPRTQYF
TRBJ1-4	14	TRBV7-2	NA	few	TGTGCCAGCAGCTACAGGGCCTACAGTGAAAAACTGTTTTTT	CASSYRAYSEKLFF
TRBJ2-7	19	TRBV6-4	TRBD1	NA	TGTGCCAGCAGTGCCGTACTAGCCCGGACAGGGGCAAGAATTTACGAGCAGTACTTC	CASSAVLARTGARIYEQYF
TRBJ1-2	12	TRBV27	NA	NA	TGTGCCAGCAGAGCCTACAGGGATGGCTACACCTTC	CASRAYRDGYTF
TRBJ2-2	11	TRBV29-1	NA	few	TGCAGCGGACAGGTTGGCGGGGAGCTGTTTTTT	CSGQVGGELFF
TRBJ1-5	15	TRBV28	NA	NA	TGTGCCAGCAGCCCATGGACCTTAGAAAATCAGCCCCAGCATTTT	CASSPWTLENQPQHF
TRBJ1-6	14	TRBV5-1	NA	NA	TGCGCCAGCAGCTTGGAAGGGATAGGGGATCCCCTCCACTTT	CASSLEGIGDPLHF
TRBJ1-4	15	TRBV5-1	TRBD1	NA	TGCGCCAGCAGCGCCTCGGGACAGGAGGGGGAAAAACTGTTTTTT	CASSASGQEGEKLFF
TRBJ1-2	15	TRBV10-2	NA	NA	TGCGCCAGCAGTGATGGTAGCCCAGCTAACTATGGCTACACCTTC	CASSDGSPANYGYTF
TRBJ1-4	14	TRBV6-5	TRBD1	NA	TGTGCCAGCAGTCAGGGGGCGGGTAATCAAAAACTGTTTTTT	CASSQGAGNQKLFF
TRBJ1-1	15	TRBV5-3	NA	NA	TGTGCCAGAAGCACCGTTGGGGGGGCGGACACTGAAGCTTTCTTT	CARSTVGGADTEAFF
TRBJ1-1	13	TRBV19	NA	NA	TGTGCCAGTAGTACCTACGGAGGGAAGGCAGCTTTCTTT	CASSTYGGKAAFF
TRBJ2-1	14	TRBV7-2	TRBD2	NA	TGTGCCAGCAGCTCCGGACTAGCGGGGGATGAGCAGTTCTTC	CASSSGLAGDEQFF
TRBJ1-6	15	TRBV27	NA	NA	TGTGCCAGCAGTTTACCGCCAGGGGTTGTGTCACCCCTCCACTTT	CASSLPPGVVSPLHF
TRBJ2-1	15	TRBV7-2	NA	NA	TGTGCCAGCAGCTTATCCCCTTCAGGGGTTAATGAGCAGTTCTTC	CASSLSPSGVNEQFF
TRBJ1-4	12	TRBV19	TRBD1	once	TGTGCCAGTAGTATAGGACAGGGGAAACTGTTTTTT	CASSIGQGKLFF
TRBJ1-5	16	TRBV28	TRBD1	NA	TGTGCCAGCAGCCCAGGGACAGGTGGGACGCGTCAGCCCCAGCATTTT	CASSPGTGGTRQPQHF
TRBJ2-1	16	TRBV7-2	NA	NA	TGTGCCAGCAGCTTAGTAAGGGGCCTGGGTGGCAATGAGCAGTTCTTC	CASSLVRGLGGNEQFF
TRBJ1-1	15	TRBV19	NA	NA	TGTGCCAGTAGTACTCCACAGCTTATGAACACTGAAGCTTTCTTT	CASSTPQLMNTEAFF
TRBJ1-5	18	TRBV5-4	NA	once	TGTGCCAGCACCACGCACCGAACCCGGGCCCTACACAATCAGCCCCAGCATTTT	CASTTHRTRALHNQPQHF
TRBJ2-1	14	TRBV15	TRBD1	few	TGTGCCACCAGCGGGCGGACAGGGAACAATGAGCAGTTCTTC	CATSGRTGNNEQFF
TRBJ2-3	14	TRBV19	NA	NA	TGTGCCAGTAGTATAGGACTAGGGGCGGATACGCAGTATTTT	CASSIGLGADTQYF
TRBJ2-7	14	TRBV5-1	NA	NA	TGCGCCAGCAGCTTGGCCGGGACTTCCTACGAGCAGTACTTC	CASSLAGTSYEQYF
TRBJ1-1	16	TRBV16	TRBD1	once	TGTGCCAGCAGCCGCACGGAGGCCCAGGGGGGGTCTGAAGCTTTCTTT	CASSRTEAQGGSEAFF
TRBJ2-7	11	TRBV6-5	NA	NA	TGTGCCAGCACGGACAGTTACGAGCAGTACTTC	CASTDSYEQYF
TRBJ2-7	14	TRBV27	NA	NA	TGTGCCAGCAGTTTCCGCGGGGGCTGGTACGAGCAGTACTTC	CASSFRGGWYEQYF
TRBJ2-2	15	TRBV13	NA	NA	TGTGCCAGCAGCTTAGGTACCACGTACACCGGGGAGCTGTTTTTT	CASSLGTTYTGELFF
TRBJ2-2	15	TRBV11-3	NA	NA	TGTGCCAGCGCAAGGGGAGGGGGCGACACCGGGGAGCTGTTTTTT	CASARGGGDTGELFF
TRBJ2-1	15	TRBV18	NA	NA	TGTGCCAGCTCACCTGCAGGGGGGTCCTACAATGAGCAGTTCTTC	CASSPAGGSYNEQFF
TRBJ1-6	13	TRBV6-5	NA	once	TGTGCCAGCCAACGCCAGGGAGGGTCACCCCTCCACTTT	CASQRQGGSPLHF
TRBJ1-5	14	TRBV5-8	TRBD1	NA	TGTGCCAGCAGCTTGACAGGGGGCTGGCAGCCCCAGCATTTT	CASSLTGGWQPQHF
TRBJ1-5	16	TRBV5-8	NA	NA	TGTGCCAGCTACGGTCTTACGACAGGACAATATCAGCCCCAGCATTTT	CASYGLTTGQYQPQHF
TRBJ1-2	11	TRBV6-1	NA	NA	TGTGCCAGCAGTGAAGAGTTTGGCTACACCTTC	CASSEEFGYTF
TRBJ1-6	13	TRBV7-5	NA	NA	TGTGCCAGAAGCTCGGACAGGTTATCACCCCTCCACTTT	CARSSDRLSPLHF
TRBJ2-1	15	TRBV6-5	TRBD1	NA	TGTGCCAGCAGTTACGGACAGGGGTCCTACAATGAGCAGTTCTTC	CASSYGQGSYNEQFF
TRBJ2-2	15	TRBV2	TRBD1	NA	TGTGCCAGCAGCCGGGACAGGGAGAACACCGGGGAGCTGTTTTTT	CASSRDRENTGELFF
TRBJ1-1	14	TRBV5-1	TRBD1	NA	TGCGCCAGCAGCTTGGCAGGGGGCTTGACTGAAGCTTTCTTT	CASSLAGGLTEAFF
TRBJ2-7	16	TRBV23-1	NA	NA	TGCGCCAGCAGTCAAATACGCTTCAGGAGTACCTACGAGCAGTACTTC	CASSQIRFRSTYEQYF
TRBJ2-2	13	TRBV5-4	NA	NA	TGTGCCAGCAGCTCAGACTACACCGGGGAGCTGTTTTTT	CASSSDYTGELFF
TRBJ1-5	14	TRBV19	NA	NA	TGTGCCAGTGCAAAGACAGATAGCAATCAGCCCCAGCATTTT	CASAKTDSNQPQHF
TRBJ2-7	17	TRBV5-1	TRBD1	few	TGCGCCAGCAGCTTACAATCTCCCGGGACAGGGTACTACGAGCAGTACTTC	CASSLQSPGTGYYEQYF
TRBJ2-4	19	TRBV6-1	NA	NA	TGTGCCAGCAGTGAAGCAGAGACAGCCGTGCTAAAAGCCAAAAACATTCAGTACTTC	CASSEAETAVLKAKNIQYF
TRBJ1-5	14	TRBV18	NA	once	TGTGCCAGCTCACCATCCGTCGACAATCAGCCCCAGCATTTT	CASSPSVDNQPQHF
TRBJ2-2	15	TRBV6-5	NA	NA	TGTGCCAGCAGTTACTGGGATAGACCTACCGGGGAGCTGTTTTTT	CASSYWDRPTGELFF
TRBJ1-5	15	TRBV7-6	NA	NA	TGTGCCAGCAGCTTAGGGAATACGTTTAGGGAGCCCCAGCATTTT	CASSLGNTFREPQHF
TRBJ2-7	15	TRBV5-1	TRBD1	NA	TGCGCCAGCAGCTCGACAAGGACAGGGTCCCACGAGCAGTACTTC	CASSSTRTGSHEQYF
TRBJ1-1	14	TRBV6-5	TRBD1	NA	TGTGCCAGCAGTTGGGGACAGGGGGGAACTGAAGCTTTCTTT	CASSWGQGGTEAFF
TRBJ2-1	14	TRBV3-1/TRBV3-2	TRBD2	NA	TGTGCCAGCAGCGGGCGGGGGGGAGACAATGAGCAGTTCTTC	CASSGRGGDNEQFF